Presented here are 6 T cell receptor beta chains from one specimen sequenced in a study of beta chain features in type 1 diabetes. TCRB transcripts that were expressed got sequenced, as all of the isolated RNA had been reverse transcribed. TCRdb's table, derived via immunoSEQ multiplex PCR, lists solely in-frame clones and lacks some. The sample has approximately 170,000 clones, roughly 9% seen once. The material sequenced was central memory CD4+ T cells from blood. The receptor source for this set is a young woman in good health.

This clone came up a few times. The V call is TRBV29-1, the J call TRBJ2-3; 9 bases map to TRBD2. J gave up 3 bases and V 4 bases, and 8 bases lay outside the gene matches. There are 15 residues in the CDR3. In germline, CDR1 is SQVTM, CDR2 ANQGSEA. The CDR3 spells CSVVEAGGRTDTQYF. The CDR3 nucleotides read TGCAGCGTTGTAGAGGCGGGAGGGCGAACAGATACGCAGTATTTT.

This clone came up a few times. This chain uses TRBV30 with TRBJ2-1; the match to TRBD2 covers 14 bases. Germline CDR1 is GTSNPN and CDR2 is SVGIG (reference sequence). The CDR3 contains 16 residues. Unmatched junction bases numbered 9, after V lost 2 bases and J lost 9 bases. CDR3 DNA: TGTGCCTGGAGTCCCCCCGGGACTAGCGGGAGAGCTGAGCAGTTCTTC. Its translation is CAWSPPGTSGRAEQFF.

V is TRBV10-3 and J is TRBJ1-1; 9 nucleotides align to TRBD1. This CDR3 is 15 amino acids long. The J segment lost 1 base and the V segment lost 3 bases, leaving 3 bases of the junction unmatched. The germline V gene encodes CDR1 ENHRY and CDR2 SYGVKD. DNA for the CDR3: TGTGCCATCAGTGACCAGACAGGGGGGAACACTGAAGCTTTCTTT. This sequence encodes CAISDQTGGNTEAFF.

In this sample, this clone turned up many times. The V and J genes are TRBV29-1 and TRBJ2-1; D ambiguous. The CDR3 has 17 amino acids. Germline V gene lookup returns CDR1 SQVTM and CDR2 ANQGSEA. Trimming stripped 1 base from V and 0 bases from J, with 16 bases between. CDR3 bases: TGCAGCGTTGAAGTTGGAACTCTGAGGAGCTCCTACAATGAGCAGTTCTTC. Amino acids: CSVEVGTLRSSYNEQFF.

This clone was detected only a few times. The chain is built from TRBV2 and TRBJ2-4; TRBD1 matches at 9 bases. The germline CDR1 and CDR2 sequences are SNHLY and FYNNEI. Unmatched junction bases numbered 15, after V lost 7 bases and J lost 8 bases. The CDR3 runs to 16 residues. This CDR3 is CASKGGVGTGTDIQYF. The CDR3 coding sequence is TGTGCCAGCAAGGGTGGAGTCGGGACAGGGACGGACATTCAGTACTTC.

In its sample, this clone was seen a few times. The genes are TRBV30 and TRBJ2-7; 9 nucleotides align to TRBD1. Germline V gene lookup returns CDR1 GTSNPN and CDR2 SVGIG (reference sequence). The junction had 5 bases not matched to a gene; V was cut back by 3 bases and J by 2 bases. This CDR3 comprises 14 residues. The CDR3 is CAWRTGTGTYEQYF. CDR3 bases: TGTGCCTGGAGAACTGGGACAGGGACCTACGAGCAGTACTTC.